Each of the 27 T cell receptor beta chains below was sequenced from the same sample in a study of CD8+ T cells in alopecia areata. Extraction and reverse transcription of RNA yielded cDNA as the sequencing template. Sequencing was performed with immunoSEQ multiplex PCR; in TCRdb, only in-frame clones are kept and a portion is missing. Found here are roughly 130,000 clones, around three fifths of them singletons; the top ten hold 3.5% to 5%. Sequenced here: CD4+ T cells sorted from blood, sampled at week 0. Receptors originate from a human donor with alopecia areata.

The CDR3 sequence is CASSRGLAGFDEQFF. In nucleotides, the CDR3 is TGTGCCAGCAGCCGTGGACTAGCGGGATTCGATGAGCAGTTCTTC. The chain carries TRBV7-9 and TRBJ2-1, with TRBD2 identical over 12 bases. Trimming cost V 5 bases and J 8 bases; bases outside gene matches: 7. The germline V gene encodes CDR1 SEHNR and CDR2 FQNEAQ (reference sequence). The CDR3 is 15 amino acids.

This CDR3 is CSAAGEVSTDTQYF. CDR3 in DNA: TGCAGCGCCGCGGGGGAGGTGAGCACAGATACGCAGTATTTT. The gene calls are TRBV29-1 and TRBJ2-3; TRBD2 matches 7 bases. The J segment lost 0 bases and the V segment lost 7 bases, leaving 7 bases of the junction unmatched. Germline values: CDR1 SQVTM, CDR2 ANQGSEA. The CDR3 is 14 amino acids.

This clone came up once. CDR3 DNA: TGTGCCAGCAGTTACTCAAAATACGGGACAGGGAATGGAGCTTTCTTT. Encoded protein: CASSYSKYGTGNGAFF. The rearrangement links TRBV6-5 to TRBJ1-1; TRBD1 matches at 9 bases. The CDR3 sequence is 16 residues long. The ends lost 0 bases at V and 10 bases at J; junction bases unmatched: 12. Looked up from germline, CDR1 is MNHEY and CDR2 is SVGAGI.

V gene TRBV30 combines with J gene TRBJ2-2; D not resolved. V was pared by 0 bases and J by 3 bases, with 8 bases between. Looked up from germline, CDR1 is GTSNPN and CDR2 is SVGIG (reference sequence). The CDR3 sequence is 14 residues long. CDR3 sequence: CAWSVRMDTGELFF. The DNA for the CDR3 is TGTGCCTGGAGTGTACGCATGGACACCGGGGAGCTGTTTTTT.

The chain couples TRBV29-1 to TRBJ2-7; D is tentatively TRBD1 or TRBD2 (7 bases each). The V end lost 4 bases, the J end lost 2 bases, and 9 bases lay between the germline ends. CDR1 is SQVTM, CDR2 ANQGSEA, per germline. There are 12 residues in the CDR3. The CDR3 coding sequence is TGCAGCGTTGCAGGGGGGGCCTACGAGCAGTACTTC. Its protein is CSVAGGAYEQYF.

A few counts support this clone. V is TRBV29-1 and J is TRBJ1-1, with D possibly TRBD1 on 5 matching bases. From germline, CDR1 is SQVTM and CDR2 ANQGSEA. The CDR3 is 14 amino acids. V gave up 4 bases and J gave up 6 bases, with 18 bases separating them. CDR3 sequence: CSVVIQGVGSEAFF. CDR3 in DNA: TGCAGCGTTGTCATCCAGGGAGTTGGGTCTGAAGCTTTCTTT.

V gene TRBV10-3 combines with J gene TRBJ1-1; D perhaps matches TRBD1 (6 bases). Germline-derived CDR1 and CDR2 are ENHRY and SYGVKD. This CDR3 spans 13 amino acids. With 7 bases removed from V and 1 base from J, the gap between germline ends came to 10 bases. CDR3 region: CAIKKQGNTEAFF. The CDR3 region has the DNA TGTGCCATCAAAAAACAGGGGAACACTGAAGCTTTCTTT.

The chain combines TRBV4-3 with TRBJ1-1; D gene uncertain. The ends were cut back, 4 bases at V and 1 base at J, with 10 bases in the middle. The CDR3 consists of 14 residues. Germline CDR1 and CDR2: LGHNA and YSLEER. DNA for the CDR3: TGCGCCAGCAGCCTCGGGTTGGGGAACACTGAAGCTTTCTTT. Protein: CASSLGLGNTEAFF.

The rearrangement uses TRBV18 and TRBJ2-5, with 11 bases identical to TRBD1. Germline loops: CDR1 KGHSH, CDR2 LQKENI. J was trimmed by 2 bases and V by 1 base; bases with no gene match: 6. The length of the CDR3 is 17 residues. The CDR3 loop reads CASSPLRDRGDQETQYF. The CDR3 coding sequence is TGTGCCAGCTCACCACTCCGGGACAGGGGGGATCAAGAGACCCAGTACTTC.

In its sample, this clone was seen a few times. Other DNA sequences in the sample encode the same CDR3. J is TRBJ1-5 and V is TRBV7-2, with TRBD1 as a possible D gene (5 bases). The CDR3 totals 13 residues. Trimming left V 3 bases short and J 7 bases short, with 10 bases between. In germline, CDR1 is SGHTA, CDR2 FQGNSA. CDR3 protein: CASSLGRDQPQHF. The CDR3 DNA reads TGTGCCAGCAGCTTGGGCAGGGACCAGCCCCAGCATTTT.

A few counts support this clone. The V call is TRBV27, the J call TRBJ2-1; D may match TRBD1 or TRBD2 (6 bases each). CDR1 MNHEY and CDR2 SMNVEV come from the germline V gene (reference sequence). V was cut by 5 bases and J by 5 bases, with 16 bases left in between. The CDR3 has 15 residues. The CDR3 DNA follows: TGTGCCAGCAGTCCAAATCGGGGGCTAAACAATGAGCAGTTCTTC. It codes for CASSPNRGLNNEQFF.

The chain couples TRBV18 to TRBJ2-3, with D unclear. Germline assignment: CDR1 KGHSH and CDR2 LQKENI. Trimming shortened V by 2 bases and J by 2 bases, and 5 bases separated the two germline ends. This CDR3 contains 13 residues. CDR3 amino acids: CASSPGFTDTQYF. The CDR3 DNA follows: TGTGCCAGCTCACCAGGATTCACAGATACGCAGTATTTT.

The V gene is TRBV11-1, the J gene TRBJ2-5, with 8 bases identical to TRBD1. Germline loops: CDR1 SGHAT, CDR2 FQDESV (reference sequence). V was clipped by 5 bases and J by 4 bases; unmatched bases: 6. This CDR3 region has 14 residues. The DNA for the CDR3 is TGTGCCAGCAGCCCCGACAGGGGAGGAGAGACCCAGTACTTC. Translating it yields CASSPDRGGETQYF.

The CDR3 protein is CASSFAGAGTDTQYF. In DNA form, the CDR3 reads TGTGCCAGCAGCTTTGCGGGGGCGGGCACAGATACGCAGTATTTT. V gene TRBV5-4 combines with J gene TRBJ2-3; tentatively, D is TRBD2 (7 bases). This CDR3 comprises 15 residues. V dropped 2 bases and J dropped 1 base, with 11 bases sitting between them. Germline values: CDR1 SGHNT, CDR2 YYREEE (reference sequence). The full variable domain, with the rest looked up from reference TRBV5-4 and TRBJ2-3, is ETGVTQSPTHLIKTRGQQVTLRCSSQSGHNTVSWYQQALGQGPQFIFQYYREEENGRGNFPPRFSGLQFPNYSSELNVNALELDDSALYLCASSFAGAGTDTQYFGPGTRLTVL.

CDR3 sequence reads: CASSKVGHSTEAFF. The CDR3 DNA follows: TGCGCCAGCAGCAAAGTTGGGCATAGCACTGAAGCTTTCTTT. This rearrangement joins TRBV4-1 to TRBJ1-1; D not certain. Germline CDR1 and CDR2: MGHRA and YSYEKL. This CDR3 comprises 14 residues. V shed 5 bases and J shed 4 bases, with 14 bases lying between them.

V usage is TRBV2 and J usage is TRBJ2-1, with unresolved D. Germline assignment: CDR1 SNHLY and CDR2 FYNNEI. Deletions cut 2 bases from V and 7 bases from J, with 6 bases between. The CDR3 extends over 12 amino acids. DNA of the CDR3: TGTGCCAGCAGTGAACAAATAAATGAGCAGTTCTTC. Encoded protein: CASSEQINEQFF.

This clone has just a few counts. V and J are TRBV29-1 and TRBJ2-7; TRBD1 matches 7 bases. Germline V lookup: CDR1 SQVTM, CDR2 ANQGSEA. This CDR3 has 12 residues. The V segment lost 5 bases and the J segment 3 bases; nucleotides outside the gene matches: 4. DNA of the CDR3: TGCAGCGTTCAGAGACAGGGCTACGAGCAGTACTTC. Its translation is CSVQRQGYEQYF.

As DNA, the CDR3 is TGTGCCAGCAGCTTCGGATCCTACGAGCAGTACTTC. Protein sequence: CASSFGSYEQYF. The chain has TRBV7-9 and TRBJ2-5; D is uncertain. The end of the DNA is better explained by TRBJ2-7, so the J call may be wrong. The CDR3 covers 12 residues. CDR1 and CDR2 from the germline V gene are SEHNR and FQNEAQ (reference sequence).

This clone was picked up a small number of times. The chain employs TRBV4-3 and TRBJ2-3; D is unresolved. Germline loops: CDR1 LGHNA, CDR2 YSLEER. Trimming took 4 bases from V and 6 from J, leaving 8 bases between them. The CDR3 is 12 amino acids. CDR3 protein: CASSLQWDTQYF. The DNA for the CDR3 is TGCGCCAGCAGCCTCCAATGGGATACGCAGTATTTT.

CDR3 sequence reads: CASRLAGRVPSSGANVLTF. CDR3 sequence (DNA): TGTGCCAGCCGCTTGGCGGGGCGCGTCCCGAGCTCTGGGGCCAACGTCCTGACTTTC. The chain is built from TRBV28 and TRBJ2-6; possible D gene TRBD2, 6 bases. V gave up 8 bases and J gave up 0 bases, with 23 bases separating them. Germline lookup yields CDR1 MDHEN and CDR2 SYDVKM. The CDR3 covers 19 residues.

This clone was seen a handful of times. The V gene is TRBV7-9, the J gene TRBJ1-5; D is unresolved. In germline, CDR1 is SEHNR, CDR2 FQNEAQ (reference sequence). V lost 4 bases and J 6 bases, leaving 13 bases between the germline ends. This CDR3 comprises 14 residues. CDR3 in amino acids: CASSSDGGFQPQHF. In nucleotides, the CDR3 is TGTGCCAGCAGCTCGGACGGAGGGTTTCAGCCCCAGCATTTT.

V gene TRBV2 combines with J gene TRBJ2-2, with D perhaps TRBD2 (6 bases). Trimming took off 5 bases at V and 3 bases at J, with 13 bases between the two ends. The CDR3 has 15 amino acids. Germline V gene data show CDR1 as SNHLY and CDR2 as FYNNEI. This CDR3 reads CASSPGGRDTGELFF. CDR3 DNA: TGTGCCAGCAGTCCCGGGGGACGGGACACCGGGGAGCTGTTTTTT. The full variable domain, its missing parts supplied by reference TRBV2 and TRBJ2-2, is EPEVTQTPSHQVTQMGQEVILRCVPISNHLYFYWYRQILGQKVEFLVSFYNNEISEKSEIFDDQFSVERPDGSNFTLKIRSTKLEDSAMYFCASSPGGRDTGELFFGEGSRLTVL.

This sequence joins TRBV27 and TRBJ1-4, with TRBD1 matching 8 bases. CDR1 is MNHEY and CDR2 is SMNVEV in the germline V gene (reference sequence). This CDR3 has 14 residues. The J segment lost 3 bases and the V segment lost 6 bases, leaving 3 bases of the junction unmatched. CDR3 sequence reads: CASRQQGANEKLFF. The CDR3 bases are TGTGCCAGCAGGCAACAGGGGGCTAATGAAAAACTGTTTTTT.

CDR3 in DNA: TGTGCCAGCAGCCAAGAAAGCTACACAGATACGCAGTATTTT. Translated: CASSQESYTDTQYF. The gene calls are TRBV4-2 and TRBJ2-3; D ambiguous. The CDR3 is 14 amino acids. The V gene lost 0 bases and the J gene lost 2 bases, with 6 bases spanning the gap. CDR1 is LGHNA and CDR2 is YNFKEQ in the germline V gene.

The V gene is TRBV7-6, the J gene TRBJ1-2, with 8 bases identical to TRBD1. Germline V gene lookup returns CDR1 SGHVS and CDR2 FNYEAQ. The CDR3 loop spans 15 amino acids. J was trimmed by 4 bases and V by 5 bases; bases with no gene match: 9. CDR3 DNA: TGTGCCAGCAGCCCGCGACAGGGGTTTAGCTATGGCTACACCTTC. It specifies CASSPRQGFSYGYTF.

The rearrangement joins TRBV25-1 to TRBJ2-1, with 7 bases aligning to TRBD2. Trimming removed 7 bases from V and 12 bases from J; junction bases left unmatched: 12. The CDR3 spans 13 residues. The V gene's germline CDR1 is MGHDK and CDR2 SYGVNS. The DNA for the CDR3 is TGTGCCAGCACCCCCAGCGGGATCAAGCGGCAGTTCTTC. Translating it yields CASTPSGIKRQFF.

DNA of the CDR3: TGTGCCAGCAGCCCTGGGGTTCGCAATGAAAAACTGTTTTTT. Residues: CASSPGVRNEKLFF. The chain is built from TRBV7-2 and TRBJ1-4; no reliable D call. The ends were cut back, 5 bases at V and 5 bases at J, with 12 bases in the middle. CDR3 length equals 14 residues. Germline V gene lookup returns CDR1 SGHTA and CDR2 FQGNSA.